The entry that follows covers one T cell receptor (beta chain) sequence. The antigen is not known. The junction departs from germline at one end; a sequencing error may be responsible. Full-length variable regions came from constant-region reverse primers plus semi-nested Nested Universal Primer A PCR. In TCRdb, the 5' RACE reads were re-called with MiXCR into one record per CDR3 protein. The table shows 10,000 to 15,000 distinct CDR3 sequences, with around 22% occurring only once. General study points: Tumor memory CD4+ T cell TCR gene usage clustered with blood and lymph node memory CD4+ cells and lymph node naive CD4+ cells.

CDR1 and CDR2 (germline): MNHEY, SVGAGI. The CDR3 length is 13 residues. The receptor's source is a female donor with breast cancer. The specimen sequenced was naive CD4+ T cells sorted from blood. The subset: naive CD4+ T cells, CD4+CD45RA+CD25-. J is TRBJ2-3 and V is TRBV6-5; D possibly matches TRBD1 or TRBD2 (5 bases each). CDR3 nucleotides: TGTGCCAGTATCGGGATTGGCACAGGTACGCAGTATTTT. Translated, it gives CASIGIGTGTQYF.